The rows below give T cell receptor beta chains drawn from one sample of a study of T cells after yellow fever vaccination. One entry per CDR3 protein results from TCRdb running MiXCR on the 5' RACE reads. The sample lists around 310,000 distinct CDR3 sequences, about 8.7% seen once, with about a sixth in the top ten. The sequenced sample was PBMCs, obtained on the day of the first yellow fever vaccination. Source of these receptors: a man aged 18 to 30 who received the YFV17D yellow fever vaccine. The conserved cysteine and the conserved F or W are not part of the CDR3 here.

v_call cdr3_aa
TRBV5-1 ASSPRDPMDEKLF
TRBV6-5 ASSYSSTGGIYNEQF
TRBV7-3 ASSLNLGQGTQY
TRBV5-1 ASSLGIGGNEQF
TRBV18 ASSLLDGAPKYEQY
TRBV4-1 ASSQEGLAPHEQY
TRBV29-1 SVQQGEDAAGYT
TRBV29-1 SVRALGLTDTQY
TRBV12-3/TRBV12-4 ASSSRMFNQPQH
TRBV4-1 ASSHLRTRGNSPLH
TRBV5-6 ASSAGTPRVTQY
TRBV5-1 ASSLNLNTEAF
TRBV6-1 ASRRWDLNEQF
TRBV29-1 SGASGPDQPQH
TRBV12-3/TRBV12-4 ASSFSIGVTGPDGPNYGYT
TRBV20-1 SAALRGVRQADTQY
TRBV5-1 ASAEGGSGNTIY
TRBV14 ASSSHAPLAGGNTQY
TRBV12-3/TRBV12-4 ASSSRDTGGEQY
TRBV29-1 SAADSSYNEQF
TRBV12-3/TRBV12-4 ASRDANYGYT
TRBV25-1 ASSAPGRGTNSPLH
TRBV5-1 ASSLANYLGELF
TRBV5-6 ASSNSAADTQY
TRBV7-6 ASSLTGGSEAF
TRBV14 ASRFSPGLAGGPNEQF
TRBV20-1 SARDRRTNTEAF
TRBV4-2 ASSLFASGGTDTQY
TRBV3-1 ATCQDVVRTDTQY
TRBV12-3/TRBV12-4 ASSLKRGTGELF